These 10 T cell receptor beta chains share one sample of origin, sequenced in a study of OX40 agonist ivuxolimab in advanced cancers. Libraries were made using the immunoSEQ multiplex PCR assay. The clones in this table, taken by TCRdb from immuneACCESS, are in-frame only. Not every clone is retained; where verified, under half of the shortfall comes from an unresolved V gene, and the cause of the rest is unknown. Within this sample are under 60,000 clones, with 85% to 95% of them counted one time only. Of the sample, around 10% is held by the ten largest clones. Sequenced material: CD4+ or CD8+ T cells sorted from blood, taken in a trial of the OX40 agonist ivuxolimab. The receptors were gathered from an adult with an advanced solid tumor such as melanoma, head and neck, liver or kidney cancer.

For the CDR3, the DNA is TGTGCCAGCAGTTTAACAGGGGCGAGCCTTAATGAAAAACTGTTTTTT. This gives the protein CASSLTGASLNEKLFF. The chain links TRBV28 to TRBJ1-4; 7 bases are a match to TRBD1. V was clipped by 2 bases and J by 4 bases; unmatched bases: 7. The germline gives CDR1 MDHEN, CDR2 SYDVKM. This CDR3 region has 16 residues.

The CDR3 DNA sequence: TGTGCCAGTAGTACGGCAGGGGGGTACCAAGAGACCCAGTACTTC. It specifies CASSTAGGYQETQYF. The V call is TRBV19, the J call TRBJ2-5; D is possibly TRBD1 (7 bases). Per germline, CDR1 LNHDA and CDR2 SQIVND (reference sequence). The CDR3 has 15 amino acids. The V gene lost 4 bases and the J gene lost 0 bases, with 12 bases spanning the gap. The complete variable domain, with remaining parts taken from reference TRBV19 and TRBJ2-5, reads DGGITQSPKYLFRKEGQNVTLSCEQNLNHDAMYWYRQDPGQGLRLIYYSQIVNDFQKGDIAEGYSVSREKKESFPLTVTSAQKNPTAFYLCASSTAGGYQETQYFGPGTRLLVL.

V gene TRBV7-8 combines with J gene TRBJ2-7; 9 positions agree with TRBD2. V lost 4 bases, J lost 4 bases, and 8 bases stayed unmatched. CDR1 is SGHVS, CDR2 FQNEAQ, per germline. This CDR3 region has 15 residues. The CDR3: CASSWQAGGSYEQYF. The CDR3 nucleotides read TGTGCCAGCAGCTGGCAAGCGGGAGGAAGTTACGAGCAGTACTTC. The whole variable domain, filled in from reference TRBV7-8 and TRBJ2-7, reads GAGVSQSPRYKVAKRGQDVALRCDPISGHVSLFWYQQALGQGPEFLTYFQNEAQLDKSGLPSDRFFAERPEGSVSTLKIQRTQQEDSAVYLCASSWQAGGSYEQYFGPGTRLTVT.

The genes are TRBV7-9 and TRBJ2-7; unclear D gene. This CDR3 region has 13 residues. V lost 3 bases to trimming and J lost 5 bases, with 11 bases between them. Germline V gene lookup returns CDR1 SEHNR and CDR2 FQNEAQ (reference sequence). CDR3 DNA sequence: TGTGCCAGCAGCTTGGTGTCTGGGGACGAGCAGTACTTC. It encodes CASSLVSGDEQYF.

This clone came up once. The chain employs TRBV7-6 and TRBJ1-5; possible D gene TRBD1, 6 bases. The V gene's germline CDR1 is SGHVS and CDR2 FNYEAQ. The CDR3 runs 15 residues. Trimming cost V 2 bases and J 5 bases, with 13 bases left between them. CDR3 residues: CASSLRGGGDQPQHF. The CDR3 DNA reads TGTGCCAGCAGCTTAAGGGGAGGGGGGGATCAGCCCCAGCATTTT.

The J gene is TRBJ2-4, the V gene TRBV30; tentative D call: TRBD2 (5 bases). CDR1 GTSNPN and CDR2 SVGIG come from the germline V gene (reference sequence). This CDR3 is 13 amino acids long. The V end lost 4 bases, the J end lost 8 bases, and 15 bases lay between the germline ends. CDR3 amino acids: CAWTPVAGDIQYF. The CDR3 region has the DNA TGTGCCTGGACCCCCGTGGCGGGCGACATTCAGTACTTC. Complete variable domain (other parts from reference TRBV30 and TRBJ2-4): SQTIHQWPATLVQPVGSPLSLECTVEGTSNPNLYWYRQAAGRGLQLLFYSVGIGQISSEVPQNLSASRPQDRQFILSSKKLLLSDSGFYLCAWTPVAGDIQYFGAGTRLSVL.

The CDR3 protein is CASSSSSGQHTQYF. The CDR3 DNA follows: TGTGCCAGCAGCTCTTCTAGCGGCCAGCATACGCAGTATTTT. The chain recombines TRBV7-2 with TRBJ2-3; 7 nucleotides line up with TRBD2. The V segment lost 4 bases and the J segment 7 bases; nucleotides outside the gene matches: 8. The CDR3 covers 14 residues. Germline V lookup: CDR1 SGHTA, CDR2 FQGNSA.

V usage is TRBV30 and J usage is TRBJ2-7; D gene ambiguous. Germline V gene lookup returns CDR1 GTSNPN and CDR2 SVGIG (reference sequence). CDR3 length: 12 residues. The V and J ends lost 2 bases and 5 bases respectively, with 10 bases between them. The CDR3 sequence: CAWSFSVDEQYF. The CDR3 DNA sequence: TGTGCCTGGAGTTTCTCGGTTGACGAGCAGTACTTC.

The V and J genes are TRBV27 and TRBJ2-2; D may be TRBD2 (6 bases). The germline V gene encodes CDR1 MNHEY and CDR2 SMNVEV (reference sequence). Between the trimmed V and J ends, which lost 2 bases and 5 bases, there was a span of 12 bases. This CDR3 comprises 15 residues. The DNA for the CDR3 is TGTGCCAGCAGTTTAAGGACCCGGGGGACCGGGGAGCTGTTTTTT. It is translated as CASSLRTRGTGELFF.

The J gene is TRBJ2-7, the V gene TRBV28; 7 bases agree with TRBD1. CDR1 and CDR2 (germline): MDHEN, SYDVKM. The CDR3 consists of 16 residues. The V and J ends lost 3 bases and 0 bases, in that order; junction bases with no gene match: 8. Here the CDR3 DNA reads TGTGCCAGCAGTTTCCGGGCGGCAGGGGGCTCCTACGAGCAGTACTTC. Amino acid sequence: CASSFRAAGGSYEQYF.